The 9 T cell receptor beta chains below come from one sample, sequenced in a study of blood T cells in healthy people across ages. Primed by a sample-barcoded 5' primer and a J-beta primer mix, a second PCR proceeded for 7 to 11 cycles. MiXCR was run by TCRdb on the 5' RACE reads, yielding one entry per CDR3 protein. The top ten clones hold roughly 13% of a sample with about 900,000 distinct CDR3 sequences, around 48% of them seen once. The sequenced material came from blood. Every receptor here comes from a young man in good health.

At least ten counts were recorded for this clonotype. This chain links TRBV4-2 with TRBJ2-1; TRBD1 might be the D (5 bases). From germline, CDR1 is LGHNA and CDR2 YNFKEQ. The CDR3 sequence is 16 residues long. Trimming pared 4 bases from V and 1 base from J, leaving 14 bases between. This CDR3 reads CASSLKIQGSYNEQFF. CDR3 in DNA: TGTGCCAGCAGCCTCAAGATCCAGGGTTCCTACAATGAGCAGTTCTTC.

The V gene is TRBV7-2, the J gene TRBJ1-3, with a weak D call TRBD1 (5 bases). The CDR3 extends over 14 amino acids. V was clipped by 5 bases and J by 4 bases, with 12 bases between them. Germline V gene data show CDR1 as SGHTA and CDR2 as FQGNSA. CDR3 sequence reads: CASSRTTGGNTIYF. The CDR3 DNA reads TGTGCCAGCAGCCGGACAACGGGGGGAAACACCATATATTTT.

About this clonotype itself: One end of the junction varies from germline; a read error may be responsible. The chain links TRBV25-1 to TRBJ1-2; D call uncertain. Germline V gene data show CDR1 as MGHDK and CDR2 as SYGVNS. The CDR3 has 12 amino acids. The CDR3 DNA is TGTGCCGGCAGTGAATCGGGTTATGGCTACACCTTC. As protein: CAGSESGYGYTF.

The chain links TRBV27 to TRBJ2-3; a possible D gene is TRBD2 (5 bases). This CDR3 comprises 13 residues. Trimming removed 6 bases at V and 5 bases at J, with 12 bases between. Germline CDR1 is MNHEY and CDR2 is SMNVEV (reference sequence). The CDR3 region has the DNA TGTGCCAGCAGGTGGGGAGTCGGAGATACGCAGTATTTT. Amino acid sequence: CASRWGVGDTQYF.

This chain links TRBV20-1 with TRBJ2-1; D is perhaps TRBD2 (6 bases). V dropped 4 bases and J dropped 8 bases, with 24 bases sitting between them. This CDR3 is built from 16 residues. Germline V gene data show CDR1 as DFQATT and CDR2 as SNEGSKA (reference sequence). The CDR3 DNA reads TGCAGTGCTAAAACGGGACTCCCGAATCACGGGGATGAGCAGTTCTTC. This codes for CSAKTGLPNHGDEQFF.

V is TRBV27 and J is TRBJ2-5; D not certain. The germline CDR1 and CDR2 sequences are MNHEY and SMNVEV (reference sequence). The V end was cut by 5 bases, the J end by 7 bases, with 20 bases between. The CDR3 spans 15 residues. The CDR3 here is CASSTNKVGLGTQYF. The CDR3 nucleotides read TGTGCCAGCAGTACGAACAAGGTGGGGTTGGGGACCCAGTACTTC.

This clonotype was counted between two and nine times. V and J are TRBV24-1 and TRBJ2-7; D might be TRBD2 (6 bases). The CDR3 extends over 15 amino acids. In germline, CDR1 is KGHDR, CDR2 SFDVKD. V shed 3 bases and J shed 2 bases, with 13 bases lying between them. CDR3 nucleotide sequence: TGTGCCACCAGTGATCGGAGGGAAGGGACCTACGAGCAGTACTTC. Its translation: CATSDRREGTYEQYF.

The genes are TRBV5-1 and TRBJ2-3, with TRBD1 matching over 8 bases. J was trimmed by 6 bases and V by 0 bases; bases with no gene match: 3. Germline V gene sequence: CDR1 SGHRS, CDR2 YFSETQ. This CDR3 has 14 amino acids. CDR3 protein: CASSLAWDRDTQYF. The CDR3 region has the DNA TGCGCCAGCAGCTTGGCGTGGGACAGGGATACGCAGTATTTT.

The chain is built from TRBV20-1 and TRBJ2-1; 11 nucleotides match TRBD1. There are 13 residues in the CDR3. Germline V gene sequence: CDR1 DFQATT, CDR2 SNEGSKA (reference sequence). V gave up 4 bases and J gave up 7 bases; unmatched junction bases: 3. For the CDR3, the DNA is TGCAGTGCTACCGGGACAGGGGGAAATGAGCAGTTCTTC. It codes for CSATGTGGNEQFF.